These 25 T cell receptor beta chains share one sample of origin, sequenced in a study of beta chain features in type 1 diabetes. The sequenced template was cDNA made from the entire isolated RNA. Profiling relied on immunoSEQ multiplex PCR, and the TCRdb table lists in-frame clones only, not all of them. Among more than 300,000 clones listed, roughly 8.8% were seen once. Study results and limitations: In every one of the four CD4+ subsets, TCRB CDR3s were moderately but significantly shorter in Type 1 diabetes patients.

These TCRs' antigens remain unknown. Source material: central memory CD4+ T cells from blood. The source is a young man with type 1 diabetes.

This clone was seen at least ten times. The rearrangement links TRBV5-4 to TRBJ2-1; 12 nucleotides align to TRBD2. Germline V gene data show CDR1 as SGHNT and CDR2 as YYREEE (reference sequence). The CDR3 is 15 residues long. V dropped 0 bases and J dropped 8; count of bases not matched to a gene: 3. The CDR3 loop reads CASSLGLAGEDEQFF. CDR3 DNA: TGTGCCAGCAGCTTGGGACTAGCGGGGGAGGATGAGCAGTTCTTC.

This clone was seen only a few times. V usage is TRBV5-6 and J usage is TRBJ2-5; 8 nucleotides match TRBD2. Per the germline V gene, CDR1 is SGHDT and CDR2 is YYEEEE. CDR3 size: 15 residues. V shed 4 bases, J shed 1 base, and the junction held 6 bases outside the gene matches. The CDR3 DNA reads TGTGCCAGCAGCCCGTCCGGGGGGGCCCAAGAGACCCAGTACTTC. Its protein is CASSPSGGAQETQYF.

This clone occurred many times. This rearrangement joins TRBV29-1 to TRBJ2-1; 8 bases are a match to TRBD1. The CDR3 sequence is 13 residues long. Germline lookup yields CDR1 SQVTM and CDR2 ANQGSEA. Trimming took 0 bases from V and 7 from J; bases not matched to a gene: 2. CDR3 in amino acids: CSVEEDRGNEQFF. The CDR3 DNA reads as TGCAGCGTTGAAGAAGACAGGGGAAATGAGCAGTTCTTC.

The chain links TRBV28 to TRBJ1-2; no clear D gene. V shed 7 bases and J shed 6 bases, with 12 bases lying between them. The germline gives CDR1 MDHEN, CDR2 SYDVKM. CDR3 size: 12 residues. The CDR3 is CASTSEGHGYTF. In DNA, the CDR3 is TGTGCCAGCACCTCGGAAGGTCATGGCTACACCTTC.

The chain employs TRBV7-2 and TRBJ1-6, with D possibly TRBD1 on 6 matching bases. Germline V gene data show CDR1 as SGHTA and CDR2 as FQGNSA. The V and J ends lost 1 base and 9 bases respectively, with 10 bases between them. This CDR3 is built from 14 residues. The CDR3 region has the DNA TGTGCCAGCAGCTTAGATGGCAGGGGTTCACCCCTCCACTTT. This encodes CASSLDGRGSPLHF.

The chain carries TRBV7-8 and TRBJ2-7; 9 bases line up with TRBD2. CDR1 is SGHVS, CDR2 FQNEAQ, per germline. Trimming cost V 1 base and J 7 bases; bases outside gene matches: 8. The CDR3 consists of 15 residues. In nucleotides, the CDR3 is TGTGCCAGCAGCTTAGGCGGCGGGGGGGCCGGAGAGCAGTACTTC. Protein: CASSLGGGGAGEQYF.

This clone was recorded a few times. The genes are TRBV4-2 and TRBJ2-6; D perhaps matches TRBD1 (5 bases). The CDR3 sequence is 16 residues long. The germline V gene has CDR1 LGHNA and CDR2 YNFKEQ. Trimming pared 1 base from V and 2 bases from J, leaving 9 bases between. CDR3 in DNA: TGTGCCAGCAGCCAAGGAACCAGGGCTGGGGCCAACGTCCTGACTTTC. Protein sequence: CASSQGTRAGANVLTF.

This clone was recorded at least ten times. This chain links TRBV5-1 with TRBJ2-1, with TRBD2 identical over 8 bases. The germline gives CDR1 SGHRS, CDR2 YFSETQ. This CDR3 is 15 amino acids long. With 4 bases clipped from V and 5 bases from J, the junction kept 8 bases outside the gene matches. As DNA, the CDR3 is TGCGCCAGCAGCGGCGCTAGCGGGTTTGACAATGAGCAGTTCTTC. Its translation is CASSGASGFDNEQFF.

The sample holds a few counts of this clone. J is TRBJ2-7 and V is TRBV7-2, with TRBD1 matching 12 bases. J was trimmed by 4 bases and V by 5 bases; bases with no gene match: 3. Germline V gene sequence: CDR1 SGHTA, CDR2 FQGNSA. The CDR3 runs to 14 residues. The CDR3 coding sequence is TGTGCCAGCAGCGGGACAGGGGGCGCGTACGAGCAGTACTTC. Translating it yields CASSGTGGAYEQYF.

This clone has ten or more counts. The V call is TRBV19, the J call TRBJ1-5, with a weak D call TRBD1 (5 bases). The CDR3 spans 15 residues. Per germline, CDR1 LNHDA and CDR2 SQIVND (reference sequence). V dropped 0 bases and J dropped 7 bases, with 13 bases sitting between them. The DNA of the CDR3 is TGTGCCAGTAGTATAGATCCACGGGACGGACAGCCCCAGCATTTT. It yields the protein CASSIDPRDGQPQHF.

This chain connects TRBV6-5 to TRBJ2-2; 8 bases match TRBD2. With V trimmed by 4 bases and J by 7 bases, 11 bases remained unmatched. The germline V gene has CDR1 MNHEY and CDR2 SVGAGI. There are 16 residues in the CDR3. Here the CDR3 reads CASSSQPAGESGELFF. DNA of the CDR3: TGTGCCAGCAGTTCCCAACCAGCGGGGGAAAGCGGGGAGCTGTTTTTT.

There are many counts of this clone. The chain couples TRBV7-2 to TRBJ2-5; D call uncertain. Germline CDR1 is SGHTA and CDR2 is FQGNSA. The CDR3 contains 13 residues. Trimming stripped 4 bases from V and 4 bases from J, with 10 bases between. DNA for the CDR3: TGTGCCAGCAGCTCCGAAGTTGTAGAGACCCAGTACTTC. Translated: CASSSEVVETQYF.

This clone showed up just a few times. The CDR3 spells CASSLDGTSYNEQFF. The CDR3, as DNA: TGCGCCAGCAGCTTGGACGGGACCTCCTACAATGAGCAGTTCTTC. The V and J genes are TRBV5-1 and TRBJ2-1; the D gene could be TRBD1 or TRBD2 (5 bases each). Germline CDR1 is SGHRS and CDR2 is YFSETQ. This CDR3 is 15 amino acids long. Trimming removed 0 bases at V and 0 bases at J, with 7 bases between.

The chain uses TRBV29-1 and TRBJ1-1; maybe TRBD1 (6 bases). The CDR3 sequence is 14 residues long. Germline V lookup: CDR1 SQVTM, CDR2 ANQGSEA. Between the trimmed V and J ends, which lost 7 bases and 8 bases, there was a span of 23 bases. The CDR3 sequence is CSAQKAGARGEAFF. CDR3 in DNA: TGCAGCGCCCAAAAGGCAGGGGCCCGCGGGGAAGCTTTCTTT.

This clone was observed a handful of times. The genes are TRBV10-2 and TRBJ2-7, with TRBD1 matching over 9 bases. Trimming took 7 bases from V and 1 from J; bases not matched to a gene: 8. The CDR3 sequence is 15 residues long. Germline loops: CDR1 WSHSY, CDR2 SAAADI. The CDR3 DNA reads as TGCGCCAGCACCCCCGGACAGGGGATATCCTACGAGCAGTACTTC. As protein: CASTPGQGISYEQYF.

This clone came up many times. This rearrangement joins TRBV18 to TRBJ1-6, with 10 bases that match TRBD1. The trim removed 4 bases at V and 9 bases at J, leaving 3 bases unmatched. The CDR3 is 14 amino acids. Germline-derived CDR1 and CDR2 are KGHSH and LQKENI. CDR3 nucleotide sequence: TGTGCCAGCTCACGACAGGGGGCAGGTTCACCCCTCCACTTT. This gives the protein CASSRQGAGSPLHF.

DNA of the CDR3: TGCGCCAGCAGCCGTAGTATTGGACTAGACGAGCAGTACTTC. This sequence encodes CASSRSIGLDEQYF. V is TRBV4-3 and J is TRBJ2-7; 7 bases match TRBD2. The germline V gene has CDR1 LGHNA and CDR2 YSLEER. J gave up 5 bases and V 4 bases, and 8 bases lay outside the gene matches. This CDR3 spans 14 amino acids.

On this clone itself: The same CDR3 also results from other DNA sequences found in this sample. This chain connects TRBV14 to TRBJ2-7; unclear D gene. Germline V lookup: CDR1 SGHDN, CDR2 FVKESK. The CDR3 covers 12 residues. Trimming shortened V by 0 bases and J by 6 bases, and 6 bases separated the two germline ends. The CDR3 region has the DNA TGTGCCAGCAGCCAAGATGCCGGCGAGCAGTACTTC. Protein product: CASSQDAGEQYF.

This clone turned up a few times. The CDR3 sequence: CASSYGGLLDTQYF. CDR3 in DNA: TGTGCCAGCAGTTACGGGGGTCTTTTAGATACGCAGTATTTT. The chain couples TRBV6-5 to TRBJ2-3, with D perhaps TRBD1 or TRBD2 (5 bases each). Germline values: CDR1 MNHEY, CDR2 SVGAGI. There are 14 residues in the CDR3. The V and J ends lost 2 bases and 5 bases respectively, with 11 bases between them.

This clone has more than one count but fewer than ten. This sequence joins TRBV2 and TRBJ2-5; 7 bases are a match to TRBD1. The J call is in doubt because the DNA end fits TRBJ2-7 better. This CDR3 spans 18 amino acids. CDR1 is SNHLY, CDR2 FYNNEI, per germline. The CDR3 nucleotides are TGTGCCAGCAGTGGACGGGACAGCATGGTAGAACGTTCCTACGAGCAGTACTTC. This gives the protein CASSGRDSMVERSYEQYF.

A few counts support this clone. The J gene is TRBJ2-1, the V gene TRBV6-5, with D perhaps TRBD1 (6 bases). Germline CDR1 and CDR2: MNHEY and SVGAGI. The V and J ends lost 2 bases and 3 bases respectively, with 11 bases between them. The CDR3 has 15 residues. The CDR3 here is CASSYGGRDYNEQFF. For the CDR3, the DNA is TGTGCCAGCAGTTACGGGGGCAGGGACTACAATGAGCAGTTCTTC.

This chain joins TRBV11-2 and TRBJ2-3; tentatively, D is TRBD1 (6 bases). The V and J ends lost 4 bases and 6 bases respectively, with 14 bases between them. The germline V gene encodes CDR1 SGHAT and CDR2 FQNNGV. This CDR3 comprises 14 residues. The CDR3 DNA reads TGTGCCAGCAGCTCTCGCGCAGGGGTGGATACGCAGTATTTT. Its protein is CASSSRAGVDTQYF.

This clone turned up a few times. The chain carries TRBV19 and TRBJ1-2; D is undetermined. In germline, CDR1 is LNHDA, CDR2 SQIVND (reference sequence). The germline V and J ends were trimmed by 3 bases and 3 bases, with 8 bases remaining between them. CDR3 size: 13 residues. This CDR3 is CASSMDPYYGYTF. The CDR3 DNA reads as TGTGCCAGTAGTATGGACCCCTACTATGGCTACACCTTC.

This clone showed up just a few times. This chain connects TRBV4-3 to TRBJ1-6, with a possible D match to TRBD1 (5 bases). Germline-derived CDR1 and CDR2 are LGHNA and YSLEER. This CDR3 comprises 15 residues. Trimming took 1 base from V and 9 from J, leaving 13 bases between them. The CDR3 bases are TGCGCCAGCAGCCAAGGGTTGGGCGGGGGTTCACCCCTCCACTTT. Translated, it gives CASSQGLGGGSPLHF.

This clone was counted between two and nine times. In DNA form, the CDR3 reads TGTGCCAGCAGCTTAGGCGGACGGACAGGCACAGATACGCAGTATTTT. Translating it yields CASSLGGRTGTDTQYF. This chain joins TRBV13 and TRBJ2-3, with a weak D call TRBD1 (6 bases). Germline values: CDR1 PRHDT, CDR2 FYEKMQ (reference sequence). This CDR3 comprises 16 residues. Between the trimmed V and J ends, which lost 0 bases and 1 base, there was a span of 11 bases.